Included here is one TCR beta chain sequence, with context. Antigen: not known. The germline gene is not matched at one end of the junction; a read error may be the cause. This sample is drawn from a study of blood T cells in healthy people across ages. This CDR3 contains 14 residues. Sample-barcoded 5' priming and a J-beta primer mix drove a second PCR of roughly 7 to 11 cycles. Each CDR3 protein gets one entry after TCRdb re-called the 5' RACE reads with MiXCR. The sample comprises 980,000 or so distinct CDR3 sequences, roughly 48% of which are singletons, and under 15% rests with the top ten. Study-level results: Because donor CMV status was unknown, expanded clonotype changes were possibly confounded. Older age went with lower TCR beta diversity per million T cells, in a roughly linear way. It was held that diversity estimates obtained from one million T cells represented underestimates.

The sample consisted of blood. This chain uses TRBV12-3 or TRBV12-4 with TRBJ2-5; 12 positions agree with TRBD2. This clonotype was obtained from a young man in good health. The CDR3 DNA follows: TGTGCCGGCAGCTCTAGCGGGGGGGCCGGGGAGCAGTACTTC. It codes for CAGSSSGGAGEQYF.